This is a list of T cell receptor beta chains from one sample in a study of T-cell reconstitution after alpha-beta-depleted transplantation in children. TCRdb re-called the PCR reads with MiXCR, one entry per CDR3 protein. The data contain 500,000 to 650,000 distinct CDR3 sequences, 11% of them singletons. This specimen was PBMCs, mostly from graft donor cells, taken 180 days after TCRalphabeta/CD19-depleted stem cell transplant. The source is a female patient between 2 and 15 years old who had a stem cell transplant for aplastic anemia, so the T cells may come from the graft donor. CDR3s include the opening cysteine and the closing phenylalanine or tryptophan. A D gene is named only where the DNA matches it firmly.

v_call: TRBV9; j_call: TRBJ1-5; d_call: -; cdr3_aa: CASSVGGGQPQHF
v_call: TRBV6-1; j_call: TRBJ1-5; d_call: TRBD1; cdr3_aa: CASSDPGQGSQRNQPQHF
v_call: TRBV18; j_call: TRBJ2-7; d_call: TRBD2; cdr3_aa: CASSPRLAGLYEQYF
v_call: TRBV7-2; j_call: TRBJ2-1; d_call: TRBD2; cdr3_aa: CASNLEASGGYNEQFF
v_call: TRBV6-5; j_call: TRBJ2-1; d_call: TRBD1; cdr3_aa: CASSYDPGQSERQFF
v_call: TRBV28; j_call: TRBJ2-3; d_call: TRBD2; cdr3_aa: CASSLVGLADSTDTQYF
v_call: TRBV5-6; j_call: TRBJ2-7; d_call: TRBD1; cdr3_aa: CASQRTGGYEQYF
v_call: TRBV6-1; j_call: TRBJ2-2; d_call: -; cdr3_aa: CASSAYQGPAGELFF
v_call: TRBV7-2; j_call: TRBJ1-1; d_call: TRBD1; cdr3_aa: CASGRGRTLSTEAFF
v_call: TRBV7-9; j_call: TRBJ1-6; d_call: -; cdr3_aa: CASSSPWDDSPLHF
v_call: TRBV14; j_call: TRBJ1-2; d_call: -; cdr3_aa: CASSPTGYGYTF
v_call: TRBV7-6; j_call: TRBJ2-1; d_call: -; cdr3_aa: CASSHRERRLNEQFF
v_call: TRBV12-3/TRBV12-4; j_call: TRBJ1-2; d_call: TRBD1; cdr3_aa: CASSLEPGGAGEGYTF
v_call: TRBV5-1; j_call: TRBJ1-5; d_call: -; cdr3_aa: CASMWQSNQPQHF
v_call: TRBV7-9; j_call: TRBJ2-5; d_call: TRBD2; cdr3_aa: CASSSRLAGGQETQYF
v_call: TRBV29-1; j_call: TRBJ2-1; d_call: TRBD2; cdr3_aa: CSVAGGPDEQFF
v_call: TRBV11-2; j_call: TRBJ2-3; d_call: -; cdr3_aa: CASSLDRLDTQYF
v_call: TRBV5-1; j_call: TRBJ2-1; d_call: TRBD2; cdr3_aa: CASSIRTSGGLNEQFF
v_call: TRBV20-1; j_call: TRBJ2-7; d_call: -; cdr3_aa: CSAPSPSSYEQYF
v_call: TRBV7-2; j_call: TRBJ1-5; d_call: -; cdr3_aa: CASSLKSGQPQHF
v_call: TRBV2; j_call: TRBJ2-7; d_call: TRBD2; cdr3_aa: CASSEESGSSYEQYF
v_call: TRBV18; j_call: TRBJ2-5; d_call: -; cdr3_aa: CASSPLRGQETQYF
v_call: TRBV11-2; j_call: TRBJ2-7; d_call: TRBD2; cdr3_aa: CASSPVSGNPRPYEQYF